These 27 T cell receptor beta chains came from one sample sequenced in a study of blood T cell repertoires in COVID-19. Some clones are missing from TCRdb's copy, which holds only in-frame ones; the method was immunoSEQ multiplex PCR. The sample includes hundreds of thousands of clones, 70% to 90% of them seen just once. Sample: peripheral blood. The receptors here all came from a woman aged 30 to 39 with active or convalescent COVID-19.

The rearrangement links TRBV5-1 to TRBJ2-3; D perhaps matches TRBD2 (6 bases). The V end lost 4 bases, the J end lost 6 bases, and 15 bases lay between the germline ends. CDR1 and CDR2 from the germline V gene are SGHRS and YFSETQ. The CDR3 length is 14 residues. Here the CDR3 reads CASSDGRGSDTQYF. The CDR3 DNA follows: TGCGCCAGCAGCGACGGACGGGGGTCCGATACGCAGTATTTT.

J is TRBJ2-1 and V is TRBV28; 10 bases are shared with TRBD2. V lost 5 bases, J lost 9 bases, and 10 bases stayed unmatched. CDR3 length: 15 amino acids. Germline V gene data show CDR1 as MDHEN and CDR2 as SYDVKM. The CDR3: CASSGYLAGVLEQFF. The CDR3 DNA is TGTGCCAGCAGTGGATATCTAGCGGGAGTACTTGAGCAGTTCTTC.

The chain joins TRBV19 to TRBJ1-2; 8 nucleotides line up with TRBD1. The germline gives CDR1 LNHDA, CDR2 SQIVND (reference sequence). Trimming removed 4 bases from V and 7 bases from J; junction bases left unmatched: 8. The CDR3 runs 14 residues. CDR3 bases: TGTGCCAGTAGTACGACAGGGGTCAGACCTGGCTACACCTTC. It is translated as CASSTTGVRPGYTF. The variable domain in full, with the rest retrieved from reference TRBV19 and TRBJ1-2, is DGGITQSPKYLFRKEGQNVTLSCEQNLNHDAMYWYRQDPGQGLRLIYYSQIVNDFQKGDIAEGYSVSREKKESFPLTVTSAQKNPTAFYLCASSTTGVRPGYTFGSGTRLTVV.

The J gene is TRBJ1-6, the V gene TRBV2; D remains unclear. Trimming removed 3 bases at V and 7 bases at J, with 7 bases between. The CDR3 loop spans 13 amino acids. Germline CDR1 and CDR2: SNHLY and FYNNEI. CDR3 DNA: TGTGCCAGCAGTGACGGTTACAATTCACCCCTCCACTTT. Its translation is CASSDGYNSPLHF.

This clone appeared a single time. CDR3 bases: TGTGCCAGCAGTTTGGGACAGGGGTCGGGGCAGCCCCAGCATTTT. Amino acids: CASSLGQGSGQPQHF. The chain combines TRBV28 with TRBJ1-5; 10 positions agree with TRBD1. The V gene's germline CDR1 is MDHEN and CDR2 SYDVKM. This CDR3 has 15 residues. Losses at the gene ends were 3 bases for V and 7 bases for J; bases not matched to a gene: 6.

The chain links TRBV16 to TRBJ2-1, with 9 positions matching TRBD2. Germline CDR1 is KGHSY and CDR2 is FQNENV. The V segment lost 0 bases and the J segment 6 bases; nucleotides outside the gene matches: 0. CDR3 length equals 14 residues. CDR3 region: CASSQSSGSNEQFF. The CDR3 region has the DNA TGTGCCAGCAGCCAATCTAGCGGGAGCAATGAGCAGTTCTTC.

The chain employs TRBV7-8 and TRBJ1-1; D is perhaps TRBD1 (5 bases). Trimming took 1 base from V and 0 from J, leaving 9 bases between them. This CDR3 comprises 15 residues. Germline V CDR1 and CDR2: SGHVS, FQNEAQ. CDR3 amino acids: CASSLGPGLNTEAFF. The CDR3 region has the DNA TGTGCCAGCAGCTTAGGACCAGGGTTGAACACTGAAGCTTTCTTT.

This chain joins TRBV5-1 and TRBJ2-3, with TRBD2 identical over 13 bases. The CDR3 contains 18 residues. Unmatched junction bases numbered 4, after V lost 0 bases and J lost 0 bases. From germline, CDR1 is SGHRS and CDR2 YFSETQ. CDR3 protein: CASSLGTSGGISTDTQYF. CDR3 DNA sequence: TGCGCCAGCAGCTTGGGGACTAGCGGGGGCATTAGCACAGATACGCAGTATTTT.

The chain employs TRBV5-5 and TRBJ1-1; 8 nucleotides agree with TRBD1. The CDR3 length is 14 residues. V was clipped by 0 bases and J by 4 bases; unmatched bases: 2. CDR1 and CDR2 (germline): SGHKS, YYEKEE (reference sequence). The CDR3 bases are TGTGCCAGCAGCTTGGGACAGGGGTTCACTGAAGCTTTCTTT. Protein: CASSLGQGFTEAFF.

The chain has TRBV3-1 (or the pseudogene TRBV3-2) and TRBJ1-2, with D perhaps TRBD1 (6 bases). Germline V gene lookup returns CDR1 LGHDT and CDR2 YNNKEL (reference sequence). The CDR3 loop spans 15 amino acids. V was clipped by 4 bases and J by 0 bases, with 12 bases between them. Here the CDR3 DNA reads TGTGCCAGCAGCCTATCGGACAGAACTAACTATGGCTACACCTTC. It yields the protein CASSLSDRTNYGYTF.

This sequence joins TRBV27 and TRBJ1-1; D is uncertain. CDR1 is MNHEY and CDR2 is SMNVEV in the germline V gene (reference sequence). The CDR3 is 14 amino acids. Trimming removed 5 bases from V and 1 base from J, with 11 bases in between. CDR3 sequence reads: CASSRRGENTEAFF. Written as DNA, the CDR3 is TGTGCCAGCAGTCGGCGCGGAGAGAACACTGAAGCTTTCTTT.

The chain combines TRBV6-5 with TRBJ1-5; maybe TRBD1 (5 bases). The CDR3 runs to 15 residues. CDR1 is MNHEY, CDR2 SVGAGI, per germline. The V end was cut by 5 bases, the J end by 0 bases, with 11 bases between. The CDR3: CASSRAGYSNQPQHF. As DNA, the CDR3 is TGTGCCAGCAGTAGGGCAGGGTATAGCAATCAGCCCCAGCATTTT.

V is TRBV3-1 (or the pseudogene TRBV3-2) and J is TRBJ2-2, with a tentative D call TRBD1 (6 bases). The CDR3 has 14 amino acids. The germline V and J ends were trimmed by 2 bases and 3 bases, with 7 bases remaining between them. Germline CDR1 and CDR2: LGHDT and YNNKEL (reference sequence). The CDR3 protein is CASSQQGHTGELFF. The CDR3 DNA follows: TGTGCCAGCAGCCAACAGGGGCACACCGGGGAGCTGTTTTTT.

The J gene is TRBJ2-3, the V gene TRBV2; tentative D call: TRBD1 (6 bases). Trimming cost V 6 bases and J 0 bases, with 10 bases left between them. The germline CDR1 and CDR2 sequences are SNHLY and FYNNEI. This CDR3 is built from 14 residues. CDR3 DNA sequence: TGTGCCAGCAGCCTCGACAGGAGCACAGATACGCAGTATTTT. Its translation: CASSLDRSTDTQYF.

The rearrangement joins TRBV2 to TRBJ1-3, with D unclear. The CDR3 totals 15 residues. Germline-derived CDR1 and CDR2 are SNHLY and FYNNEI. Trimming left V 3 bases short and J 4 bases short, with 13 bases between. The CDR3 DNA reads as TGTGCCAGCAGTGATTCCGGGAGTCAAGGAAACACCATATATTTT. Amino acid sequence: CASSDSGSQGNTIYF. Combining the CDR3 with reference TRBV2 and TRBJ1-3 gives the whole variable domain EPEVTQTPSHQVTQMGQEVILRCVPISNHLYFYWYRQILGQKVEFLVSFYNNEISEKSEIFDDQFSVERPDGSNFTLKIRSTKLEDSAMYFCASSDSGSQGNTIYFGEGSWLTVV.

This rearrangement joins TRBV4-2 to TRBJ1-2, with unresolved D. This CDR3 region has 14 residues. The ends were cut back, 1 base at V and 4 bases at J, with 10 bases in the middle. Germline V lookup: CDR1 LGHNA, CDR2 YNFKEQ. The CDR3 protein is CASSQANSIYGYTF. The CDR3 bases are TGTGCCAGCAGCCAAGCAAACAGTATCTATGGCTACACCTTC.

This clone was observed once. The chain has TRBV18 and TRBJ2-1; TRBD2 matches at 9 bases. The CDR3 totals 17 residues. Germline CDR1 reads KGHSH; CDR2 reads LQKENI. V shed 6 bases and J 9 bases; nucleotides not matched to a gene: 18. As DNA, the CDR3 is TGTGCCAGCTCCCCTCGAGCGGGAGGAGTGGGTTCCGGTGAGCAGTTCTTC. Translating gives CASSPRAGGVGSGEQFF.

The chain employs TRBV27 and TRBJ2-3; 10 nucleotides align to TRBD1. Germline V gene lookup returns CDR1 MNHEY and CDR2 SMNVEV (reference sequence). This CDR3 comprises 16 residues. With 4 bases clipped from V and 5 bases from J, the junction kept 9 bases outside the gene matches. This CDR3 is CASSSRQGAPEDTQYF. The CDR3 DNA reads TGTGCCAGCAGTTCCAGACAGGGGGCGCCTGAAGATACGCAGTATTTT.

V and J are TRBV6-5 and TRBJ2-2; TRBD1 aligns across 9 bases. Germline-derived CDR1 and CDR2 are MNHEY and SVGAGI. CDR3 length equals 14 residues. V shed 11 bases and J 4 bases; nucleotides not matched to a gene: 8. In nucleotides, the CDR3 is TGTGCCGTTCATGCGACAGGGGGCACCGGGGAGCTGTTTTTT. It translates to CAVHATGGTGELFF.

The CDR3 reads CASSSAPLGEANNEQFF. DNA of the CDR3: TGTGCCAGCTCATCGGCCCCCCTAGGAGAGGCCAACAATGAGCAGTTCTTC. The chain uses TRBV18 and TRBJ2-1, with D hard to call. The germline V gene encodes CDR1 KGHSH and CDR2 LQKENI. This CDR3 has 17 residues. V lost 5 bases to trimming and J lost 5 bases, with 22 bases between them.

The chain combines TRBV3-1 (or the pseudogene TRBV3-2) with TRBJ2-1; 12 nucleotides line up with TRBD2. With V trimmed by 3 bases and J by 4 bases, 10 bases remained unmatched. The CDR3 consists of 18 residues. Germline V gene data show CDR1 as LGHDT and CDR2 as YNNKEL (reference sequence). The CDR3 DNA sequence: TGTGCCAGCAGCCATATTCGGCTAGCGGGGGGGTCATACAATGAGCAGTTCTTC. Translation gives CASSHIRLAGGSYNEQFF.

The J gene is TRBJ2-2, the V gene TRBV4-2, with D perhaps TRBD2 (5 bases). With 1 base removed from V and 2 bases from J, the gap between germline ends came to 11 bases. Germline lookup yields CDR1 LGHNA and CDR2 YNFKEQ. CDR3 length: 16 amino acids. The CDR3 spells CASSQAQRINTGELFF. The CDR3 DNA follows: TGTGCCAGCAGCCAAGCACAGCGGATTAACACCGGGGAGCTGTTTTTT.

This clone has a single count. The V call is TRBV19, the J call TRBJ2-6; TRBD2 matches at 14 bases. The CDR3 sequence is 17 residues long. Germline lookup yields CDR1 LNHDA and CDR2 SQIVND (reference sequence). The junction had 4 bases not matched to a gene; V was cut back by 7 bases and J by 2 bases. This CDR3 reads CASIGTSGSPGANVLTF. Written as DNA, the CDR3 is TGTGCCAGTATAGGGACTAGCGGGAGTCCTGGGGCCAACGTCCTGACTTTC. The full variable domain, with the rest looked up from reference TRBV19 and TRBJ2-6, is DGGITQSPKYLFRKEGQNVTLSCEQNLNHDAMYWYRQDPGQGLRLIYYSQIVNDFQKGDIAEGYSVSREKKESFPLTVTSAQKNPTAFYLCASIGTSGSPGANVLTFGAGSRLTVL.

CDR3 coding DNA: TGTGCCAGTTGGGACAGAACGGGGGCTTTCTTT. Encoded protein: CASWDRTGAFF. This sequence joins TRBV19 and TRBJ1-1, with TRBD1 identical over 7 bases. The CDR3 is made up of 11 amino acids. Per germline, CDR1 LNHDA and CDR2 SQIVND (reference sequence). Trimming at V came to 8 bases and at J to 11 bases, leaving 8 bases not matched to a gene.

The chain recombines TRBV3-1 (or the pseudogene TRBV3-2) with TRBJ1-1; D gene uncertain. Germline assignment: CDR1 LGHDT and CDR2 YNNKEL (reference sequence). V lost 1 base to trimming and J lost 0 bases, with 6 bases between them. The CDR3 length is 14 residues. The CDR3 sequence: CASSQVAMNTEAFF. The DNA for the CDR3 is TGTGCCAGCAGCCAAGTGGCCATGAACACTGAAGCTTTCTTT.

This sequence joins TRBV30 and TRBJ2-7; a possible D gene is TRBD2 (5 bases). V was clipped by 4 bases and J by 3 bases, with 10 bases between them. CDR3 size: 12 residues. Germline CDR1 and CDR2: GTSNPN and SVGIG (reference sequence). CDR3 protein: CAWKLSGYEQYF. The CDR3 coding sequence is TGTGCCTGGAAATTGAGCGGCTACGAGCAGTACTTC.

The chain carries TRBV5-1 and TRBJ2-7; 9 nucleotides match TRBD1. Germline CDR1 is SGHRS and CDR2 is YFSETQ. The CDR3 spans 15 residues. V was clipped by 2 bases and J by 5 bases; unmatched bases: 8. For the CDR3, the DNA is TGCGCCAGCAGCTTCACAGGGGGCGTTTTTGACGAGCAGTACTTC. Translating it yields CASSFTGGVFDEQYF. The full variable domain, completed using reference TRBV5-1 and TRBJ2-7, is KAGVTQTPRYLIKTRGQQVTLSCSPISGHRSVSWYQQTPGQGLQFLFEYFSETQRNKGNFPGRFSGRQFSNSRSEMNVSTLELGDSALYLCASSFTGGVFDEQYFGPGTRLTVT.